The 18 T cell receptor beta chains below come from one sample, sequenced in a study of regulatory T cells in long-lasting Graves disease (dated by TCRdb to 2020 to 2022). The intended sense of this specimen's time point label: newly diagnosed GD, antithyroid drugs for less than 3 months. RNA was extracted from PBMCs in TRIzol for both TCR sequencing and RNA sequencing. The library was produced with multiplex PCR. Reads for this sample came from an Illumina HiSeq 4000. CDR3 regions were amplified by Arm-PCR with iRepertoire HTBI primers to construct TCR beta libraries. TCRdb reran the public reads through fastp at Q25 and MiXCR, keeping productive beta chains. CDR3 protein sequences are deduplicated, and each keeps its most common genes and DNA. The table for this sample lists roughly 380,000 distinct CDR3 sequences; about 16% of them were counted only once. Around a fifth of the sample is taken by the ten largest.

The input for sequencing was peripheral blood mononuclear cells (PBMCs), taken at new diagnosis, from a patient treated with antithyroid drugs. The receptors shown here come from a female donor with Graves disease.

Comments on this clonotype: A much bigger clone sits one base away, suggesting this may be a read error. The J gene is TRBJ2-1, the V gene TRBV28; D remains ambiguous. This CDR3 has 13 amino acids. CDR1 is MDHEN and CDR2 is SYDVKM in the germline V gene. V shed 4 bases and J shed 9 bases, with 13 bases lying between them. CDR3 sequence: CASSSIRWGEQFF. The DNA of the CDR3 is TGTGCCAGCAGTTCAATCAGGTGGGGTGAGCAGTTCTTC.

This clonotype was detected ten times or more. The rearrangement uses TRBV7-2 and TRBJ2-5; D is unclear. Germline V CDR1 and CDR2: SGHTA, FQGNSA. Trimming removed 2 bases at V and 5 bases at J, with 12 bases between. The CDR3 length is 14 residues. The CDR3 coding sequence is TGTGCCAGCAGCTTATCTGTGCAGTGGGAGACCCAGTACTTC. Protein: CASSLSVQWETQYF.

The chain is built from TRBV2 and TRBJ2-7; D is perhaps TRBD1 (6 bases). CDR1 is SNHLY and CDR2 is FYNNEI in the germline V gene. V lost 7 bases, J lost 5 bases, and 15 bases lay in between. The CDR3 has 13 residues. The CDR3 here is CASNEQGVDEQYF. DNA of the CDR3: TGTGCCAGCAACGAACAGGGAGTTGACGAGCAGTACTTC. The complete variable domain, with remaining parts taken from reference TRBV2 and TRBJ2-7, reads EPEVTQTPSHQVTQMGQEVILRCVPISNHLYFYWYRQILGQKVEFLVSFYNNEISEKSEIFDDQFSVERPDGSNFTLKIRSTKLEDSAMYFCASNEQGVDEQYFGPGTRLTVT.

V usage is TRBV12-3 or TRBV12-4 and J usage is TRBJ1-1; 8 nucleotides align to TRBD1. The V segment lost 4 bases and the J segment 7 bases; nucleotides outside the gene matches: 5. This CDR3 contains 13 residues. The CDR3 DNA follows: TGTGCCAGCAGTTCGACAGGGGATGATGAAGCTTTCTTT. This encodes CASSSTGDDEAFF.

This clonotype was observed a handful of times. A much larger clone is a single base away; this may be a read error. The V gene is TRBV12-3 or TRBV12-4, the J gene TRBJ1-1; D is perhaps TRBD1 (6 bases). The CDR3 contains 14 residues. Here the CDR3 DNA reads TGTGCCAGCCCCCCGGCAGGGGCAGGGACTGGAGCTTTCTTT. This gives the protein CASPPAGAGTGAFF.

This clonotype showed up just once. The chain has TRBV14 and TRBJ2-3, with TRBD1 as a possible D gene (5 bases). CDR1 and CDR2 from the germline V gene are SGHDN and FVKESK. This CDR3 comprises 16 residues. The V gene lost 0 bases and the J gene lost 0 bases, with 10 bases spanning the gap. The CDR3 loop is CASSQEGKGSTDTQYF. The CDR3 DNA follows: TGTGCCAGCAGCCAAGAGGGGAAGGGGAGCACAGATACGCAGTATTTT.

In this sample, this clonotype turned up many times. The chain couples TRBV5-1 to TRBJ1-2; D is ambiguous. Trimming pared 7 bases from V and 7 bases from J, leaving 14 bases between. Germline V lookup: CDR1 SGHRS, CDR2 YFSETQ. This CDR3 has 12 amino acids. The CDR3 nucleotides read TGCGCCAGCCGGATGGATTTGGGTGGCTACACCTTC. It encodes CASRMDLGGYTF.

The chain employs TRBV5-1 and TRBJ2-3; 9 bases match TRBD1. The J call may not be correct, given that the DNA end is closer to TRBJ2-7. CDR1 is SGHRS, CDR2 YFSETQ, per germline. The CDR3 is made up of 15 amino acids. DNA for the CDR3: TGCGCCAGCAGCGCAGGACAGGGGCTTACCAACGAGCAGTACTTC. Translated: CASSAGQGLTNEQYF.

This clonotype occurred many times. The genes are TRBV5-6 and TRBJ1-5; D gene ambiguous. V was trimmed by 1 base and J by 0 bases, leaving 8 bases between them. The CDR3 is 15 residues long. Per germline, CDR1 SGHDT and CDR2 YYEEEE. The CDR3 nucleotides read TGTGCCAGCAGCTTGCGTCGGTATAGCAATCAGCCCCAGCATTTT. Its protein is CASSLRRYSNQPQHF.

This clonotype was counted many times. This chain links TRBV12-3 or TRBV12-4 with TRBJ2-5; no clear D gene. V lost 11 bases to trimming and J lost 2 bases, with 12 bases between them. The length of the CDR3 is 12 residues. The CDR3 region is CAGVVGQETQYF. CDR3 DNA sequence: TGTGCCGGGGTCGTAGGGCAAGAGACCCAGTACTTC.

The gene calls are TRBV9 and TRBJ1-1, with TRBD1 as a possible D gene (5 bases). The V gene lost 1 base and the J gene lost 3 bases, with 10 bases spanning the gap. CDR3 length equals 14 residues. Germline V gives CDR1 SGDLS, CDR2 YYNGEE. The CDR3: CASSVQGWDTEAFF. CDR3 nucleotides: TGTGCCAGCAGCGTACAGGGTTGGGACACTGAAGCTTTCTTT.

A note on this clonotype: Just one base apart from a much larger clone, this may be a read error. The chain has TRBV6-4 and TRBJ2-1, with 14 bases identical to TRBD2. CDR1 is MRHNA, CDR2 SNTAGT, per germline. CDR3 size: 15 residues. CDR3 protein: CAGSYGTSGSNEQFF. CDR3 sequence (DNA): TGTGCCGGCAGTTACGGGACTAGCGGGAGCAATGAGCAGTTCTTC.

This clonotype has ten or more counts. J is TRBJ2-1 and V is TRBV6-2 or TRBV6-3; 8 nucleotides align to TRBD1. The trim removed 5 bases at V and 8 bases at J, leaving 8 bases unmatched. CDR1 MNHEY and CDR2 SVGEGT come from the germline V gene. This CDR3 is 14 amino acids long. The CDR3 loop is CASSVGQGGYEQFF. The DNA of the CDR3 is TGTGCCAGCAGTGTCGGACAGGGTGGCTATGAGCAGTTCTTC.

This clonotype was seen ten or more times. Compared with germline, one end of the junction differs, possibly owing to a read error. This chain connects TRBV6-2 or TRBV6-3 to TRBJ1-2, with D maybe TRBD1 (5 bases). Germline-derived CDR1 and CDR2 are MNHEY and SVGEGT. The CDR3 has 15 amino acids. As DNA, the CDR3 is TGTGCCAGCAGATACTACCGCGGACACCTCTATGGCTACACCTTC. Protein sequence: CASRYYRGHLYGYTF.

This clonotype was seen at least ten times. The V gene is TRBV24-1, the J gene TRBJ2-1; 9 bases match TRBD1. Germline CDR1 KGHDR, CDR2 SFDVKD. The junction had 6 bases not matched to a gene; V was cut back by 2 bases and J by 2 bases. CDR3 size: 17 residues. This CDR3 is CATSDYTRTGAYNEQFF. The CDR3 region has the DNA TGTGCCACCAGTGATTACACCCGGACAGGGGCCTACAATGAGCAGTTCTTC.

This clonotype came up many times. This CDR3 is CASSLGKWGLRNTEAFF. DNA for the CDR3: TGCGCCAGCAGCCTAGGAAAGTGGGGACTCCGGAACACTGAAGCTTTCTTT. V and J are TRBV4-1 and TRBJ1-1, with D perhaps matching TRBD1 (5 bases). The V gene's germline CDR1 is MGHRA and CDR2 YSYEKL. The V gene lost 4 bases and the J gene lost 1 base, with 19 bases spanning the gap. The CDR3 length is 17 residues.

The chain joins TRBV30 to TRBJ2-4; the D is unclear. The CDR3 length is 15 residues. Germline-derived CDR1 and CDR2 are GTSNPN and SVGIG (reference sequence). Trimming pared 5 bases from V and 0 bases from J, leaving 14 bases between. CDR3 nucleotides: TGTGCCTGGGCAAAAGGCCTGGGAGCCAAAAACATTCAGTACTTC. Encoded protein: CAWAKGLGAKNIQYF.

This clonotype was recorded at least ten times. This chain uses TRBV12-3 or TRBV12-4 with TRBJ1-5; possible D gene TRBD1, 6 bases. V was clipped by 5 bases and J by 2 bases, with 19 bases between them. The CDR3 runs to 17 residues. CDR3 coding DNA: TGTGCCAGCAGTACAACCGACAGGATCCGGCGCAATCAGCCCCAGCATTTT. Protein product: CASSTTDRIRRNQPQHF.